The rows below give T cell receptor beta chains drawn from one sample of a study of control samples from healthy donors and cancer patients. Data came from immunoSEQ multiplex PCR; TCRdb stores just in-frame clones and leaves some out. The sample consists of over 10,000 clones, 60% to 85% of them appearing once. The specimen was formalin-fixed, paraffin-embedded tissue. The receptor set was obtained from a male donor with melanoma. Each CDR3 is given without its conserved first and last residue. A clone size is listed for some rows: how often the clone was seen (once, few, many), or a class if it is expanded.

v_gene	abundance	j_gene	CDR3aa
TRBV7-3	once	TRBJ1-6	ASSADRGDNSPLH
TRBV6-5	NA	TRBJ1-6	ASNREGFTNSPLH
TRBV2	NA	TRBJ1-2	ASYRTGAGYGYT
TRBV14	NA	TRBJ2-1	ASSPRLEMNEQF
TRBV3-1/TRBV3-2	NA	TRBJ1-2	ASSRGLANHGYT
TRBV4-2	NA	TRBJ2-2	ASSQDLAFAGELF
TRBV7-2	NA	TRBJ2-1	ASSPQGLAINEQF
TRBV3-1/TRBV3-2	NA	TRBJ2-7	ASSQDRCAGGAVRLYEQY
TRBV9	NA	TRBJ2-7	ASSVEPGDSYEQY
TRBV12-3/TRBV12-4	once	TRBJ1-1	ASSFGGDTEAF
TRBV5-6	few	TRBJ2-5	ASSGMPETQY
TRBV7-9	NA	TRBJ2-1	ASSSAGSYNEQF
TRBV18	large	TRBJ2-2	ASSDRDRGTGELF
TRBV5-4	once	TRBJ2-5	ASSSPTSGPETQY
TRBV27	NA	TRBJ1-5	ASSLTGYQPQH
TRBV19	NA	TRBJ2-7	ASSIQLGSYEQY
TRBV19	NA	TRBJ2-5	ASSMGQGASETQY
TRBV3-1/TRBV3-2	NA	TRBJ2-5	ASSQDVAGGQETQY
TRBV7-7	NA	TRBJ2-1	ASSLVGSNEQF
TRBV7-2	NA	TRBJ1-4	ASSLALGLGTAEKLF
TRBV3-1/TRBV3-2	few	TRBJ2-5	ASSQGAGGGYETQY
TRBV19	few	TRBJ1-6	ASSINLFGDRNYNSPLH
TRBV9	NA	TRBJ2-7	ASSVGAGGYEQY
TRBV10-2	once	TRBJ1-3	ASSESTPQNTIY
TRBV6-2/TRBV6-3	NA	TRBJ2-7	ASSAQPRFSYEQY
TRBV6-2/TRBV6-3	NA	TRBJ1-2	ASSLPARGYT
TRBV7-9	NA	TRBJ2-2	ASSLGPATGELF